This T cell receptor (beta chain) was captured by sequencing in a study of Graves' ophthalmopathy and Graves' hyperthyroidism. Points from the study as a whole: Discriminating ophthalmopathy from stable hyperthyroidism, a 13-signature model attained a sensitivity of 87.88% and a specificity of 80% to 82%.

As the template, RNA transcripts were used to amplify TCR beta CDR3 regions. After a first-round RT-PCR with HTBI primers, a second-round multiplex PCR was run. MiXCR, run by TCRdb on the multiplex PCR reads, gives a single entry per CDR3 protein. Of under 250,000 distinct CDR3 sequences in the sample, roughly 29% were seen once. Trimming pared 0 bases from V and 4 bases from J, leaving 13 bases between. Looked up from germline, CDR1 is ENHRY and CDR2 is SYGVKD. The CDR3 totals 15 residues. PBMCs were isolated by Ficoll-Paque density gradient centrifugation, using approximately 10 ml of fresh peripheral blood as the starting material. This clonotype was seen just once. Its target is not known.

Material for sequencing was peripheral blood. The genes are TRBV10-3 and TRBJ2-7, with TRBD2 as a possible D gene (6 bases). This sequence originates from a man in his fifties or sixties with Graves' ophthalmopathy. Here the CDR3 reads CAISESGRGTYEQYF. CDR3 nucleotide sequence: TGTGCCATCAGTGAGTCAGGGCGGGGAACATACGAGCAGTACTTC.